Each of the 20 T cell receptor beta chains below was sequenced from the same sample in a study of blood T cell repertoires in COVID-19. This table comes from immunoSEQ multiplex PCR, and its TCRdb copy is limited to in-frame clones, with some not included. The data show roughly 300,000 clones, 85% seen once. Sequenced input: PBMCs or T cells enriched from blood (not recorded which). These receptors were taken from a woman between 45 and 65 years old who had recovered from COVID-19.

The V and J genes are TRBV7-8 and TRBJ1-1; 8 bases are a match to TRBD1. Germline-derived CDR1 and CDR2 are SGHVS and FQNEAQ. This CDR3 spans 15 amino acids. Trimming cost V 4 bases and J 5 bases; bases outside gene matches: 9. As DNA, the CDR3 is TGTGCCAGCAGCTCCCAAGGACAGGGTGGGACTGAAGCTTTCTTT. The encoded protein is CASSSQGQGGTEAFF.

The CDR3 DNA sequence: TGTGCCTGGAGTAAGACCGCAGGGACAGGGCTTGGGGGCTACACCTTC. It yields the protein CAWSKTAGTGLGGYTF. The chain combines TRBV30 with TRBJ1-2, with 9 bases lining up with TRBD1. Trimming at V came to 2 bases and at J to 8 bases, leaving 15 bases not matched to a gene. The CDR3 has 16 amino acids. Germline V gives CDR1 GTSNPN, CDR2 SVGIG (reference sequence).

The V and J genes are TRBV10-1 and TRBJ2-1; a weak D match, TRBD1 (6 bases). Looked up from germline, CDR1 is WNHNN and CDR2 is SYGVQD (reference sequence). Trimming took 5 bases from V and 9 from J, leaving 17 bases between them. CDR3 size: 14 residues. CDR3: CASSPDTGIAEQFF. The CDR3 nucleotides read TGCGCCAGCAGTCCAGACACAGGGATAGCTGAGCAGTTCTTC.

DNA of the CDR3: TGTGCCTGGGACCAAGGACAGTTCTACGAGCAGTACTTC. It translates to CAWDQGQFYEQYF. The gene calls are TRBV30 and TRBJ2-7, with D possibly TRBD1 on 6 matching bases. The CDR3 loop spans 13 amino acids. Germline CDR1 GTSNPN, CDR2 SVGIG (reference sequence). V lost 5 bases and J 3 bases, leaving 14 bases between the germline ends.

A single count supports this clone. J is TRBJ2-2 and V is TRBV6-1, with TRBD1 matching over 11 bases. This CDR3 spans 16 amino acids. Germline-derived CDR1 and CDR2 are MNHNS and SASEGT. The V gene end was trimmed by 3 bases and the J gene end by 3 bases; junction bases not matched to a gene: 3. DNA of the CDR3: TGTGCCAGCAGTGAGGACAGGGGGCTGTACACCGGGGAGCTGTTTTTT. Translation gives CASSEDRGLYTGELFF.

The chain combines TRBV29-1 with TRBJ2-1, with a possible D match to TRBD1 (6 bases). Trimming stripped 7 bases from V and 2 bases from J, with 15 bases between. Looked up from germline, CDR1 is SQVTM and CDR2 is ANQGSEA. The CDR3 runs to 14 residues. CDR3 nucleotide sequence: TGCAGCGGACGGAACAGGGACCCCTACAATGAGCAGTTCTTC. As protein: CSGRNRDPYNEQFF.

The chain joins TRBV27 to TRBJ1-1; 10 nucleotides match TRBD1. The CDR3 has 16 amino acids. The germline V gene has CDR1 MNHEY and CDR2 SMNVEV (reference sequence). The trim removed 2 bases at V and 2 bases at J, leaving 5 bases unmatched. The CDR3 bases are TGTGCCAGCAGTTTACGGGACAGGGGAGGTAACACTGAAGCTTTCTTT. Amino acids: CASSLRDRGGNTEAFF.

The V and J genes are TRBV19 and TRBJ2-7; 10 positions agree with TRBD2. The CDR3 sequence is 14 residues long. The germline V gene encodes CDR1 LNHDA and CDR2 SQIVND (reference sequence). Unmatched junction bases numbered 4, after V lost 3 bases and J lost 5 bases. In nucleotides, the CDR3 is TGTGCCAGTAGTATGGTAGCGGGAGGTAACGAGCAGTACTTC. Translated, it gives CASSMVAGGNEQYF.

The genes are TRBV5-1 and TRBJ2-1; 13 nucleotides agree with TRBD2. V gave up 3 bases and J gave up 4 bases; unmatched junction bases: 7. The germline CDR1 and CDR2 sequences are SGHRS and YFSETQ. The CDR3 runs to 17 residues. DNA for the CDR3: TGCGCCAGCAGCTGGACTAGCGGGAGTCCTACTTACAATGAGCAGTTCTTC. Amino acid sequence: CASSWTSGSPTYNEQFF.

This clone occurred many times. This chain links TRBV18 with TRBJ2-2; D perhaps matches TRBD2 (6 bases). Between the trimmed V and J ends, which lost 3 bases and 2 bases, there was a span of 10 bases. Germline assignment: CDR1 KGHSH and CDR2 LQKENI. The CDR3 runs to 15 residues. CDR3 protein: CASSPRTTNTGELFF. The CDR3, as DNA: TGTGCCAGCTCACCGAGGACTACAAACACCGGGGAGCTGTTTTTT.

This chain links TRBV3-1 (or the pseudogene TRBV3-2) with TRBJ2-7, with 7 bases identical to TRBD1. This CDR3 spans 13 amino acids. The trim removed 3 bases at V and 2 bases at J, leaving 1 base unmatched. CDR1 LGHDT and CDR2 YNNKEL come from the germline V gene (reference sequence). The DNA of the CDR3 is TGTGCCAGCAGCCACGGGACAGCCTACGAGCAGTACTTC. Translating gives CASSHGTAYEQYF.

The chain combines TRBV7-2 with TRBJ2-7; no clear D gene. Germline CDR1 reads SGHTA; CDR2 reads FQGNSA. Trimming cost V 1 base and J 1 base, with 11 bases left between them. CDR3 length: 15 residues. The CDR3 reads CASSLGPGLSYEQYF. The DNA for the CDR3 is TGTGCCAGCAGCTTAGGTCCAGGTTTATCCTACGAGCAGTACTTC.

The chain links TRBV6-5 to TRBJ1-4; D is possibly TRBD1 (6 bases). From germline, CDR1 is MNHEY and CDR2 SVGAGI. The CDR3 is made up of 15 amino acids. Trimming took 7 bases from V and 8 from J, leaving 20 bases between them. CDR3 protein: CASTSGDATGEKLFF. The CDR3 DNA sequence: TGTGCCAGCACTTCCGGGGACGCGACAGGAGAAAAACTGTTTTTT.

In DNA form, the CDR3 reads TGCGCCAGCAGTCCGGGACAGAGGGGCACAGATACGCAGTATTTT. Its translation is CASSPGQRGTDTQYF. The chain combines TRBV10-1 with TRBJ2-3, with 7 bases fitting TRBD1. The CDR3 consists of 15 residues. With 5 bases clipped from V and 1 base from J, the junction kept 6 bases outside the gene matches. In germline, CDR1 is WNHNN, CDR2 SYGVQD (reference sequence).

The chain is built from TRBV27 and TRBJ2-1, with TRBD2 matching over 13 bases. The CDR3 runs 16 residues. Per germline, CDR1 MNHEY and CDR2 SMNVEV (reference sequence). The trim removed 3 bases at V and 6 bases at J, leaving 5 bases unmatched. The CDR3 sequence is CASSFPGLAGPNEQFF. CDR3 in DNA: TGTGCCAGCAGTTTTCCGGGACTAGCGGGACCCAATGAGCAGTTCTTC.

This clone has just one count. V is TRBV5-6 and J is TRBJ1-1; D gene ambiguous. CDR1 SGHDT and CDR2 YYEEEE come from the germline V gene. The CDR3 spans 12 residues. V was trimmed by 2 bases and J by 4 bases, leaving 6 bases between them. CDR3: CASSFGVTEAFF. CDR3 sequence (DNA): TGTGCCAGCAGCTTCGGAGTCACTGAAGCTTTCTTT. Supplemented by reference TRBV5-6 and TRBJ1-1, the full variable domain reads DAGVTQSPTHLIKTRGQQVTLRCSPKSGHDTVSWYQQALGQGPQFIFQYYEEEERQRGNFPDRFSGHQFPNYSSELNVNALLLGDSALYLCASSFGVTEAFFGQGTRLTVV.

The V call is TRBV5-1, the J call TRBJ2-1; D is uncertain. Germline lookup yields CDR1 SGHRS and CDR2 YFSETQ. CDR3 size: 13 residues. V was clipped by 0 bases and J by 6 bases, with 7 bases between them. The CDR3: CASSLVPGNEQFF. The CDR3 DNA follows: TGCGCCAGCAGCTTGGTACCCGGCAATGAGCAGTTCTTC.

On this clone itself: Other nucleotide sequences from this sample produce the same CDR3. The rearrangement links TRBV19 to TRBJ1-5, with a tentative D call TRBD1 (5 bases). Deletions cut 5 bases from V and 0 bases from J, with 8 bases between. Germline loops: CDR1 LNHDA, CDR2 SQIVND (reference sequence). CDR3 length equals 14 residues. The CDR3 here is CASSRQNSNQPQHF. Written as DNA, the CDR3 is TGTGCCAGTAGTCGACAGAATAGCAATCAGCCCCAGCATTTT.

This chain connects TRBV19 to TRBJ2-1; 7 bases agree with TRBD2. This CDR3 spans 16 amino acids. Unmatched junction bases numbered 9, after V lost 7 bases and J lost 0 bases. Per germline, CDR1 LNHDA and CDR2 SQIVND (reference sequence). The CDR3, as DNA: TGTGCCAGTACTAGGACTAGGATGAGCTCCTACAATGAGCAGTTCTTC. Translation gives CASTRTRMSSYNEQFF. The full variable domain, in which reference TRBV19 and TRBJ2-1 provide the parts outside the CDR3, is DGGITQSPKYLFRKEGQNVTLSCEQNLNHDAMYWYRQDPGQGLRLIYYSQIVNDFQKGDIAEGYSVSREKKESFPLTVTSAQKNPTAFYLCASTRTRMSSYNEQFFGPGTRLTVL.

In its sample, this clone was seen once. The chain carries TRBV11-2 and TRBJ2-3; 7 bases map to TRBD2. The CDR3 is 17 residues long. Germline V CDR1 and CDR2: SGHAT, FQNNGV. V lost 6 bases to trimming and J lost 2 bases; unmatched junction nucleotides: 14. The CDR3 DNA reads as TGTGCCAGCAGTGGGGCGGCTAGCGGATTCTTCACAGATACGCAGTATTTT. Amino acid sequence: CASSGAASGFFTDTQYF.